This T cell receptor beta chain emerged from a study of OX40 agonist ivuxolimab in advanced cancers. Study-level background: Ivuxolimab was a fully human IgG2 agonistic monoclonal antibody targeting the costimulatory receptor OX40 (CD134). Among the approximately 50 dose-escalation patients, around 20 had hepatocellular carcinoma, approximately 15 melanoma, 9 renal cell carcinoma and 9 head and neck cancer. The paper describes the monotherapy dose-escalation part (N of about 52 patients) of the phase I trial of ivuxolimab. Patients were allowed to have had prior anti-PD-1, anti-PD-L1 or anti-CTLA-4 therapy, and approximately 40% of the dose-escalation patients had been treated with checkpoint inhibitors. Intravenous ivuxolimab was administered to patients every 2 weeks at six dose levels: 0.01, 0.1, 0.3, 1.5, 3 and 10 mg/kg. The dose-escalation cohort was 80% to 90% male with a mean age of about 60 years, ranging from roughly 20 to 85. Partial responses were achieved by three dose-escalation patients, of whom one had hepatocellular carcinoma and two had cutaneous melanoma. Peripheral TCRbeta sequencing was intended to test whether TCR sequence diversity was altered and clonal T-cell expansion was caused by ivuxolimab.

With regard to this clone: Which antigen it targets is not known. No much larger clone is present one base from it, and per-base qualities are unavailable.

The CDR3 numbers 15 residues from cysteine through phenylalanine. Only the CDR3 DNA is retained, 45 bases long and in frame from the first base. From a lookup of the germline V gene, CDR1 and CDR2 are KGHSH and LQKENI. V and J lose 2 bases and 1 base, and a span of 11 bases separates them. The trial excluded patients who had a history of autoimmune disease or who were on systemic immunosuppression. Peripheral blood for TCR sequencing was drawn from every dose cohort at baseline, at cycle 4 day 1 and at cycle 7 day 1. Samples came from an open-label, multicenter, first-in-human phase I dose-escalation trial of ivuxolimab. Adults with locally advanced or metastatic head and neck squamous cell, hepatocellular, melanoma or renal cell carcinoma were enrolled in the trial. CD4+ and CD8+ T cells were sorted separately from peripheral blood before TCR sequencing. Genomic DNA was extracted from sorted cells for sequencing of the TCRbeta CDR3 region. The immunoSEQ Assay was used for sequencing of TCRbeta CDR3 regions. What TCRdb holds here is the immuneACCESS table cut down to in-frame rearrangements. Part of the clones is not present; checked against another copy, under half of the missing clones reflect an unresolved V gene, and the others are unexplained. This sample comprises about 94,000 clones, around nine tenths of them detected only once. The ten most abundant clones make up about 0.81% of the sample.

Broader findings and caveats from the paper: Low levels of normalized T-cell clonal expansion were also seen in some patients who did not respond. In the 0.1-3.0 mg/kg groups, partial responders had among the lowest normalized peripheral clonal expansion, particularly in CD8+ T cells. After ivuxolimab, more expanded clones were found on average in CD8+ T cells than in CD4+ T cells. Antigen specificity was not determined for the clonally expanded peripheral T cells. At doses of 0.1 to 3.0 mg/kg, clonal expansion of both CD4+ and CD8+ blood T cells was observed from baseline to week 6.

The source material was CD4+ or CD8+ T cells sorted from blood, sampled in a trial of the OX40 agonist ivuxolimab. The rearranged chain carries TRBV18 and TRBJ1-1; a tentative D match to TRBD1 spans 5 bases. The sequence was obtained from an adult with an advanced solid tumor such as melanoma, head and neck, liver or kidney cancer. The CDR3 protein: CASSPSRRGNTEAFF. The bases read TGTGCCAGCTCACCATCGAGGAGGGGGAACACTGAAGCTTTCTTT.